A selection of T cell receptor beta chains follows, all from one sample in a study of immune heterogeneity within non-small cell lung tumors. From the multiplex PCR reads, TCRdb called clonotypes with MiXCR, one entry per CDR3 protein. The table lists over 30,000 distinct CDR3 sequences, under 35% of them singletons. The specimen sequenced was lung tumor tissue. These receptors all stem from a man aged 40-55 years with non-small cell lung cancer. The conserved cysteine and the conserved F or W are not part of the CDR3 here. Each record gives: V gene, CDR3 protein.

TRBV24-1	ATRGVLTDTQY
TRBV7-9	ASSVGTVSYEQY
TRBV12-3/TRBV12-4	ARKDPSGLAGGDGELF
TRBV18	ASSPRSGGQINTEAF
TRBV28	ASSTLVGRWLGSTQY
TRBV6-1	ASSSGTGGVSGYT
TRBV6-1	ASSYQVSYEQY
TRBV2	AGTLGLAGVYEQF
TRBV3-1	ASSRTQGRGNNSPLH
TRBV6-6	ASSYNKGDIQY
TRBV13	ASSGRQGANTEAF
TRBV6-2/TRBV6-3	ASSYRAEQPQH
TRBV6-1	ASSQGMGGYT
TRBV5-1	ASSLEGRGGYEQY
TRBV15	ATSRERQGTGYGYT
TRBV19	ASSMGRHGGSQY
TRBV4-2	ASSQQREGLNEQF
TRBV20-1	SARDQRGGNEKLF
TRBV11-1	ASSFNRNTEAF
TRBV12-5	LVVWYWPRSSYEQY
TRBV30	AWSPTSGGVVQY
TRBV19	ASSLMDNSNSPLH
TRBV13	ASSTGTGGQETQY
TRBV7-3	ASSFSRDTEAF
TRBV7-6	ASSTGGGLNEQF
TRBV12-3/TRBV12-4	ASSPDNSYNSPLH
TRBV9	ASSAYAGERTGELF
TRBV2	ASSPGGTSTDTQY
TRBV11-1	ASSLGAGVGNEQF
TRBV7-9	ASSLAEQSEQY
TRBV6-2/TRBV6-3	ASSYTDSFYGYT
TRBV2	ASSETRGARYIQY
TRBV7-2	ASSFKAIGADTQY
TRBV4-1	ASSQVWASGSYEQY
TRBV4-1	ASSQEDRTYEQY
TRBV20-1	SARSRDRGYEQF
TRBV6-1	ASSWTGLTYEQY
TRBV6-1	ASRWGQGNQPQH
TRBV24-1	ATSETGQGESNYGYT
TRBV30	AWGRQERGEQF